A selection of T cell receptor beta chains follows, all from one sample in a study of T cells in Graves' hyperthyroidism and ophthalmopathy. TCRdb independently ran MiXCR on the multiplex PCR reads; one entry per CDR3 protein. The sample holds about 400,000 distinct CDR3 sequences, more than 13% seen once. Sequences were obtained from blood. These TCRs come from a man between 45 and 60 years old with Graves' ophthalmopathy. Each CDR3 is given with its conserved first and last residue. Fields, in order: D gene, clone size, J gene, V gene, CDR3 protein, CDR3 DNA. D genes are given only for firm matches. Clone size is shown for a subset of rows, as once, few, many or a class of expanded clone.

>NA|many|TRBJ1-5|TRBV5-1
CASSLGGKDQPQHF
TGCGCCAGCAGCTTAGGAGGGAAGGATCAGCCCCAGCATTTT
>TRBD2|NA|TRBJ2-1|TRBV11-2
CASSKIAGEYNEQFF
TGTGCCAGCAGTAAGATAGCGGGAGAGTACAATGAGCAGTTCTTC
>NA|NA|TRBJ2-6|TRBV6-1
CASSDLGLTGRSGANVLTF
TGTGCCAGCAGTGACTTGGGTCTGACAGGGAGGTCTGGGGCCAACGTCCTGACTTTC
>NA|NA|TRBJ2-7|TRBV11-2
CASSLDGREQYF
TGTGCCAGCAGCTTAGACGGGCGTGAGCAGTACTTC
>NA|many|TRBJ2-6|TRBV20-1
CSASPYSGANVLTF
TGCAGTGCTAGTCCCTACTCTGGGGCCAACGTCCTGACTTTC
>NA|many|TRBJ2-7|TRBV30
CAWSLGSRGLEQYF
TGTGCCTGGAGTTTAGGCTCACGGGGGCTCGAGCAGTACTTC
>NA|NA|TRBJ1-6|TRBV5-8
CASSLVWTRDSPLHF
TGTGCCAGCAGCTTGGTGTGGACGCGTGATTCACCCCTCCACTTT
>TRBD1|few|TRBJ2-6|TRBV6-1
CASRDDRGGTGANVLTF
TGTGCCAGCAGGGATGACAGGGGAGGCACTGGGGCCAACGTCCTGACTTTC
>NA|many|TRBJ2-7|TRBV5-1
CASSPGELSYEQYF
TGCGCCAGCAGCCCGGGGGAGTTGAGCTACGAGCAGTACTTC
>NA|many|TRBJ1-4|TRBV30
CAWSRDGEKLFF
TGTGCCTGGTCCAGGGATGGTGAAAAACTGTTTTTT
>NA|many|TRBJ1-2|TRBV3-1
CASSQQDYGYTF
TGTGCCAGCAGCCAACAAGACTATGGCTACACCTTC
>TRBD1|few|TRBJ2-1|TRBV24-1
CATSELKQGRQFF
TGTGCCACCAGTGAACTGAAACAGGGGAGGCAGTTCTTC
>NA|many|TRBJ2-1|TRBV29-1
CSVEDGVQISYNEQFF
TGCAGCGTTGAAGATGGAGTCCAGATCTCCTACAATGAGCAGTTCTTC
>TRBD1|few|TRBJ2-3|TRBV12-3/TRBV12-4
CASSNRGQDTQYF
TGTGCCAGCAGTAACAGGGGGCAAGATACGCAGTATTTT